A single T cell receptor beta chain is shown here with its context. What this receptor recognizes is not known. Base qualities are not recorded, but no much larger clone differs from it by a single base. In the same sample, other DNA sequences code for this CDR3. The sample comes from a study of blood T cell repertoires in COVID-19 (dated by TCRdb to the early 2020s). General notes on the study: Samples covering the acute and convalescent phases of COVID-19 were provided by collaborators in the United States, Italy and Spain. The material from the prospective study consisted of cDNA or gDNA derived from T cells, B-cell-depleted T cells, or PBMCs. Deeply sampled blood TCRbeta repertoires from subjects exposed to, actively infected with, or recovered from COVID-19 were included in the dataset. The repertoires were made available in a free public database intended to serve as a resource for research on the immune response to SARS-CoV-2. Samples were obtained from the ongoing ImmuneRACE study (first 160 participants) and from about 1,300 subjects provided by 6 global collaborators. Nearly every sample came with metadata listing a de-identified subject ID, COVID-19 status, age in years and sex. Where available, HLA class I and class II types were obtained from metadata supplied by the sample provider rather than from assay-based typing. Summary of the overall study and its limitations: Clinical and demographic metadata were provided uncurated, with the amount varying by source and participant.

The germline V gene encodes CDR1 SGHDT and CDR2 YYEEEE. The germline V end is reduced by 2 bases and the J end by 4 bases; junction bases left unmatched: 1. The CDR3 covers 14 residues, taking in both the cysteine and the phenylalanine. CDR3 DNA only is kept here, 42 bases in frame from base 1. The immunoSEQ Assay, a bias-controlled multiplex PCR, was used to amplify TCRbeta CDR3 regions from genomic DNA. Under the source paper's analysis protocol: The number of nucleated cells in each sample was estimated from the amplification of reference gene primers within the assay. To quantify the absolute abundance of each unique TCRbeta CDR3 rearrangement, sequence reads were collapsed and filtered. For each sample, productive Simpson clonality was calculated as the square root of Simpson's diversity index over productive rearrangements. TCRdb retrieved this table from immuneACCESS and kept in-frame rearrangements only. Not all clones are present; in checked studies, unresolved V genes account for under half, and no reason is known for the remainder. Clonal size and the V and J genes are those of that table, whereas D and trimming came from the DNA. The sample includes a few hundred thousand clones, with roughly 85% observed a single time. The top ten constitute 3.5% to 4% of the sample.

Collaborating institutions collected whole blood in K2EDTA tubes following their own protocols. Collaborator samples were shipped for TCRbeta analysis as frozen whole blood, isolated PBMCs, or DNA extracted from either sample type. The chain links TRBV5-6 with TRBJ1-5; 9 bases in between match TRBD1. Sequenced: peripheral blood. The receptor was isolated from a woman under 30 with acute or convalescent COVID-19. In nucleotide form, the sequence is TGTGCCAGCAGCTTCGGGACAGGGAATCAGCCCCAGCATTTT. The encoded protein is CASSFGTGNQPQHF.